This T cell receptor beta chain stems from a study of shared clonotypes between healthy human individuals. Study summary: Per-donor plates numbered three CD4 naive, three CD4 memory, two CD8 naive and one CD8 memory.

Of note for this clone: The antigen is not known.

Profiled with immunoSEQ multiplex PCR; TCRdb holds only in-frame clones, not every one. The table shows roughly 700,000 clones, with roughly 70% occurring only once. Findings and caveats of the study: Generally, estimated richness proved larger in naive subsets than it did in memory subsets. Represented diversity, genetic and exposure-history alike, was limited by few donors.

V was pared by 6 bases and J by 5 bases, with 10 bases between. The CDR3 spans 11 residues. From germline, CDR1 is SQVTM and CDR2 ANQGSEA. The sequencing sample was made of memory CD4+ T cells sorted from blood. The subset denotes: CD45RA-negative fraction. This TCR derives from a woman in her 30s in good health. The V and J genes are TRBV29-1 and TRBJ2-5, with a possible D match to TRBD2 (6 bases). The CDR3 nucleotides read TGCAGCGTCCGGGGGTGGGAGACCCAGTACTTC. It translates to CSVRGWETQYF.